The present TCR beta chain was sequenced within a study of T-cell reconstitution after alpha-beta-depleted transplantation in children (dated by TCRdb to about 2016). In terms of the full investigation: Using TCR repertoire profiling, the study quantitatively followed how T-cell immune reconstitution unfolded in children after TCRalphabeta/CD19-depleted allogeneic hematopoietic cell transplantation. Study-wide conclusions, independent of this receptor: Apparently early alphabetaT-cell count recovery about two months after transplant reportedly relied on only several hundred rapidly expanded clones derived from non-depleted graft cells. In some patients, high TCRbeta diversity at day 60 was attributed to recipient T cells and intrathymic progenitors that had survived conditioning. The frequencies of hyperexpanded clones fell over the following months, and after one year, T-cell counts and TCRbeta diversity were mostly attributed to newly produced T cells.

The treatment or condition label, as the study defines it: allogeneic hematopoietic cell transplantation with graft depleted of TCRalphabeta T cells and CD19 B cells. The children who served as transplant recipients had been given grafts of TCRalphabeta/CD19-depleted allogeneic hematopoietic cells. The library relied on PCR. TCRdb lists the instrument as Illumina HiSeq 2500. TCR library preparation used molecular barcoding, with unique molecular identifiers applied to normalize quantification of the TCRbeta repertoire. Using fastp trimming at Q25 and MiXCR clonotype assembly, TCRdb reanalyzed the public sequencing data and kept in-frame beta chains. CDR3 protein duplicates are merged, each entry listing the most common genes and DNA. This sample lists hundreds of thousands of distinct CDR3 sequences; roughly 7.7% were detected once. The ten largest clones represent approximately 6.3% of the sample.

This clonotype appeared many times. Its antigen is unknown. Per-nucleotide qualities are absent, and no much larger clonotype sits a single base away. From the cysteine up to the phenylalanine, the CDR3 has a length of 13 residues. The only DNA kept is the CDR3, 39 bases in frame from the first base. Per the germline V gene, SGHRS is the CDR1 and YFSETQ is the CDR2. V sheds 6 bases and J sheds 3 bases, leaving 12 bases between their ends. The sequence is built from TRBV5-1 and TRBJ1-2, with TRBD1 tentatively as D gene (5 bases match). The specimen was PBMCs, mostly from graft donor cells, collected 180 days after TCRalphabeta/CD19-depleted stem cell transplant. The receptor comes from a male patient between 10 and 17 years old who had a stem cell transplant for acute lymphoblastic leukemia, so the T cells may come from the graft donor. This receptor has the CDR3 CASKNGTDYGYTF. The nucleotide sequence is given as TGCGCCAGCAAAAACGGGACTGACTATGGCTACACCTTC.